Below, one TCR beta chain is given with its context. The antigen remains unidentified. The sample originates from a study of OX40 agonist ivuxolimab in advanced cancers. Study at large: Every 2 weeks, patients got intravenous ivuxolimab at one of six dose levels (0.01-10 mg/kg). Aged about 23 to 80 with a mean of approximately 60 years, they were 82.7% male.

CDR1 is SGHRS, CDR2 YFSETQ, per germline. The germline V and J ends were trimmed by 3 bases and 2 bases, with 5 bases remaining between them. CDR3 size: 12 residues. Sequencing used immunoSEQ multiplex PCR; TCRdb keeps in-frame clones, though not all of them. This table holds about 82,000 clones, more than 80% found once. Points from the study as a whole: With doses of 0.1 to 3.0 mg/kg, CD4+ and CD8+ blood T cells had undergone clonal expansion by week 6. The specificity for antigen of the expanded peripheral T cells was not determined.

This receptor was taken from an adult with an advanced solid tumor such as melanoma, head and neck, liver or kidney cancer. The chain employs TRBV5-1 and TRBJ2-5; D is unresolved. This specimen consisted of CD4+ or CD8+ T cells sorted from blood, obtained in a trial of the OX40 agonist ivuxolimab. The chain's CDR3 is CASSSAQETQYF. The DNA for the CDR3 is TGCGCCAGCAGCTCCGCTCAAGAGACCCAGTACTTC. Looking up the rest from reference TRBV5-1 and TRBJ2-5 gives the full variable domain: KAGVTQTPRYLIKTRGQQVTLSCSPISGHRSVSWYQQTPGQGLQFLFEYFSETQRNKGNFPGRFSGRQFSNSRSEMNVSTLELGDSALYLCASSSAQETQYFGPGTRLLVL.